The rows below give T cell receptor beta chains drawn from one sample of a study of T-cell reconstitution after alpha-beta-depleted transplantation in children. TCRdb independently ran MiXCR on the PCR reads; one entry per CDR3 protein. The sample records some 240,000 distinct CDR3 sequences, more than 7.5% being singletons. Source: PBMCs from the stem cell graft donor, taken from the stem cell graft. All receptors derive from a human donor who donated a stem cell graft to a child with SCID. Each CDR3 is given without its conserved first and last residue.

TRBJ1-1,TRBV28,ASSPRVDMFRVYAF
TRBJ2-7,TRBV7-9,ASSLGEGGTHYEQY
TRBJ1-2,TRBV12-3/TRBV12-4,ASSQQGAGGYT
TRBJ2-5,TRBV5-6,ASSLVAGGRETQY
TRBJ2-2,TRBV4-3,ASSQDAVGQEGDGELF
TRBJ2-1,TRBV5-1,ASSSIQGAQGGEQF
TRBJ1-1,TRBV5-6,ASSSRQGKWDTEAF
TRBJ2-5,TRBV20-1,SPRLAGDQETQY
TRBJ2-5,TRBV6-5,ASRGDRDQETQY
TRBJ2-2,TRBV5-1,ASSPRTTNTGELF
TRBJ2-3,TRBV7-9,ASSLDGVLLGTDTQY
TRBJ1-1,TRBV10-3,AIRTTGENTEAF
TRBJ1-4,TRBV6-1,ASSRGGGGLGEKLF
TRBJ1-1,TRBV7-9,ASTPGGLGTEAF
TRBJ1-2,TRBV30,AWTPLANYGYT
TRBJ2-3,TRBV5-6,ASSLFSGGATDTQY
TRBJ2-5,TRBV28,ASRTPQRQETQY
TRBJ1-1,TRBV2,ASSVQGGKSEAF
TRBJ2-3,TRBV3-1,ASSRLAASTDTQY
TRBJ1-1,TRBV18,ASSPGRYLESTEAF
TRBJ2-3,TRBV27,ASSWRKTVTDTQY
TRBJ2-5,TRBV5-1,ASSDLAAGETQY
TRBJ1-5,TRBV4-3,ASSQQKSQPQH
TRBJ1-2,TRBV18,ASSSGQPYGYT
TRBJ2-3,TRBV7-2,ASSSRWAFADTQY
TRBJ2-2,TRBV7-7,ASSPIPRNTGELF
TRBJ2-7,TRBV20-1,SAIYLDGYEQY
TRBJ1-2,TRBV5-1,ASSLAGSPGGYT
TRBJ2-7,TRBV10-3,AISNLGQGHEQY
TRBJ1-2,TRBV7-3,ASSFQGGYGYT
TRBJ1-2,TRBV20-1,SATPQDREWYGYT
TRBJ1-2,TRBV7-9,ASSLGGDGNYGYT
TRBJ1-1,TRBV18,ASSQEKNTEAF
TRBJ2-2,TRBV5-6,ASRRRDRAGTGELF
TRBJ2-4,TRBV5-1,ASSPGTPKNIQY
TRBJ1-1,TRBV5-1,ASSSQGGNTEAF
TRBJ1-4,TRBV20-1,SAAPGTGGWLDRLF